The sequence of this T cell receptor (beta chain) was determined in a study of glioma-infiltrating T cells. The iRepertoire nested amplicon-rescue multiplex PCR amplified TCR alpha and beta CDR3s from RNA. For one-step reverse transcription and amplification, roughly 100-400 ng of tissue mRNA or PBMC total RNA was used. TCRdb re-analysed the multiplex PCR reads in MiXCR, keeping a single row per CDR3 protein. Seen here are some 190,000 distinct CDR3 sequences, 32% observed once, and the top ten hold 20% to 25%. The study, taken as a whole, reports: Gliomas, especially low-grade, showed above-expected tissue-blood divergence; non-neoplastic patients showed below. Tissue and blood shared very few CDR3 sequences.

The germline V gene has CDR1 MDHEN and CDR2 SYDVKM. This CDR3 has 14 amino acids. Details on this clonotype: What it binds is unknown. A much larger clonotype is one base distant, so this may be a read error.

Specimen: glioma tissue, nonneoplastic brain tissue, or PBMCs (not recorded which). The clonotype originates from a human donor with low-grade glioma or glioblastoma, undergoing nonglioma brain surgery, or in good health (not recorded which). The genes are TRBV28 and TRBJ2-7, with no clear D. This CDR3 is CATPPLDNSYGQYF. CDR3 DNA: TGTGCCACCCCCCCCCTCGATAACTCCTACGGGCAGTACTTC.